These 14 T cell receptor beta chains share one sample of origin, sequenced in a study of T cell responses to AZD1222 COVID-19 vaccine. Repertoires were generated with immunoSEQ multiplex PCR, while TCRdb's copy carries only in-frame clones and drops some. The sample consists of over 100,000 clones, roughly 88% of them appearing once. Specimen: peripheral blood, collected on day 0 of AZD1222 vaccination. The receptors stem from an adult in good health.

V is TRBV12-3 or TRBV12-4 and J is TRBJ2-2; tentatively, D is TRBD2 (5 bases). The V and J ends lost 2 bases and 9 bases respectively, with 10 bases between them. The CDR3 is made up of 13 amino acids. The CDR3 DNA follows: TGTGCCAGCAGTTTAATCGGGGTGCGGGAGCTGTTTTTT. As protein: CASSLIGVRELFF.

The gene calls are TRBV6-5 and TRBJ1-2, with a weak D call TRBD1 (5 bases). CDR1 and CDR2 from the germline V gene are MNHEY and SVGAGI. The V gene lost 6 bases and the J gene lost 2 bases, with 13 bases spanning the gap. CDR3 length: 14 residues. The DNA of the CDR3 is TGTGCCAGCAGCAAACTTGCAGGGAACTATGGCTACACCTTC. The encoded protein is CASSKLAGNYGYTF.

V usage is TRBV30 and J usage is TRBJ1-2; D is ambiguous. With 2 bases removed from V and 1 base from J, the gap between germline ends came to 8 bases. The CDR3 contains 13 residues. The germline gives CDR1 GTSNPN, CDR2 SVGIG (reference sequence). The CDR3 coding sequence is TGTGCCTGGAGTTTACTCCTTAACTATGGCTACACCTTC. Its translation is CAWSLLLNYGYTF.

V is TRBV6-6 and J is TRBJ1-1; tentative D call: TRBD1 (5 bases). Trimming removed 6 bases at V and 7 bases at J, with 9 bases between. The CDR3 sequence is 11 residues long. Germline V gene sequence: CDR1 MNHNY, CDR2 SVGAGI (reference sequence). As DNA, the CDR3 is TGTGCCAGCAGGCGACAGAGTGAAGCTTTCTTT. Protein sequence: CASRRQSEAFF.

V is TRBV7-2 and J is TRBJ2-2; D is ambiguous. CDR1 is SGHTA, CDR2 FQGNSA, per germline. Trimming left V 1 base short and J 6 bases short, with 9 bases between. This CDR3 has 14 residues. The CDR3 reads CASSLEAIPGELFF. The CDR3, as DNA: TGTGCCAGCAGCTTAGAAGCGATTCCCGGGGAGCTGTTTTTT.

The chain recombines TRBV19 with TRBJ1-4; 9 bases map to TRBD1. CDR1 is LNHDA, CDR2 SQIVND, per germline (reference sequence). J lost 8 bases, V lost 1 base, and 5 bases had no gene match. The CDR3 contains 15 residues. The CDR3 DNA reads as TGTGCCAGTAGTATAGGGGGGACAGGGAACGAAAAACTGTTTTTT. Translation: CASSIGGTGNEKLFF.

The J gene is TRBJ1-5, the V gene TRBV19; no reliable D call. The ends were cut back, 5 bases at V and 2 bases at J, with 13 bases in the middle. There are 15 residues in the CDR3. Germline CDR1 LNHDA, CDR2 SQIVND (reference sequence). The CDR3 spells CASSPRREGNQPQHF. In DNA form, the CDR3 reads TGTGCCAGTAGTCCCCGGAGGGAGGGCAATCAGCCCCAGCATTTT.

The chain is built from TRBV3-1 (or the pseudogene TRBV3-2) and TRBJ1-5, with TRBD1 matching 9 bases. This CDR3 is built from 18 residues. V shed 4 bases, J shed 2 bases, and the junction held 12 bases outside the gene matches. Germline CDR1 is LGHDT and CDR2 is YNNKEL (reference sequence). The CDR3 protein is CASSPAPGQGFRNQPQHF. In DNA form, the CDR3 reads TGTGCCAGCAGCCCAGCCCCGGGACAGGGTTTCCGCAATCAGCCCCAGCATTTT.

This clone was observed a single time. The CDR3 DNA sequence: TGTGCCAGCAGCCCACCGGGACAGAAGAGCACAGATACGCAGTATTTT. Its translation: CASSPPGQKSTDTQYF. The chain carries TRBV5-4 and TRBJ2-3; 7 nucleotides match TRBD1. The length of the CDR3 is 16 residues. V gave up 4 bases and J gave up 0 bases; unmatched junction bases: 8. CDR1 is SGHNT, CDR2 YYREEE, per germline (reference sequence). Using reference TRBV5-4 and TRBJ2-3 for the parts outside the CDR3, the full variable domain is ETGVTQSPTHLIKTRGQQVTLRCSSQSGHNTVSWYQQALGQGPQFIFQYYREEENGRGNFPPRFSGLQFPNYSSELNVNALELDDSALYLCASSPPGQKSTDTQYFGPGTRLTVL.

The chain employs TRBV29-1 and TRBJ1-1; 8 bases are shared with TRBD1. The germline gives CDR1 SQVTM, CDR2 ANQGSEA. This CDR3 is 11 amino acids long. V was pared by 5 bases and J by 4 bases, with 0 bases of the junction left unmatched. The DNA for the CDR3 is TGCAGCGTTACAGGGGGCACTGAAGCTTTCTTT. It encodes CSVTGGTEAFF.

This clone has a handful of counts. V is TRBV7-9 and J is TRBJ2-2; the D is unclear. The CDR3 consists of 15 residues. Trimming removed 1 base from V and 0 bases from J, with 6 bases in between. Germline V gene sequence: CDR1 SEHNR, CDR2 FQNEAQ (reference sequence). The CDR3: CASSLGRTNTGELFF. DNA for the CDR3: TGTGCCAGCAGCTTAGGCAGGACGAACACCGGGGAGCTGTTTTTT.

V and J are TRBV9 and TRBJ2-2; TRBD1 is a possible D gene (6 bases). This CDR3 has 15 residues. Trimming removed 8 bases from V and 6 bases from J, with 20 bases in between. Germline lookup yields CDR1 SGDLS and CDR2 YYNGEE. CDR3 DNA sequence: TGTGCCAGTACCCTACAGGGTACGGATGCCGGGGAGCTGTTTTTT. Amino acid sequence: CASTLQGTDAGELFF.

V usage is TRBV6-6 and J usage is TRBJ2-1; D gene uncertain. Germline V gene data show CDR1 as MNHNY and CDR2 as SVGAGI (reference sequence). The length of the CDR3 is 18 residues. Between the trimmed V and J ends, which lost 5 bases and 0 bases, there was a span of 20 bases. The CDR3 loop reads CASSPRRGDQSSYNEQFF. DNA of the CDR3: TGTGCCAGCAGTCCCCGACGTGGCGACCAAAGCTCCTACAATGAGCAGTTCTTC.

The CDR3 region is CASSSSRGGTETQYF. As DNA, the CDR3 is TGTGCCAGCAGTTCGAGTCGGGGGGGCACAGAGACCCAGTACTTC. The genes are TRBV6-2 or TRBV6-3 and TRBJ2-5; 8 nucleotides agree with TRBD2. After removal of 4 bases from V and 4 bases from J, the junction contained 8 bases not matched to a gene. Germline loops: CDR1 MNHEY, CDR2 SVGEGT. The CDR3 covers 15 residues.